The source of this T cell receptor (beta chain) is a study of PD-L1 blockade in urothelial cancer (TCRdb year 2017). Study-level background: Therapy was started in the mid-2010s for all patients, and atezolizumab 1,200 mg was administered intravenously every 3 weeks. About 90% of the roughly 30 patients were identified as males with urothelial cancer of bladder origin, and a prior smoking history was reported by 18 of 29 patients. Patients had an ECOG performance status of 0 or 1 and had received between 0 and 3 prior chemotherapy regimens. Blood samples were analyzed at two time points: 3 weeks after treatment start (second dose) and 6 weeks after treatment start. Blood samples yielded a median of about 150,000 T cells and 65,000 to 95,000 unique TCRs, with median clonality 0.080. The study, an exploratory multi-omic analysis, examined somatic, immune and clinical correlates of response to PD-L1 blockade with atezolizumab in urothelial cancer. TCR sequencing covered pretreatment tumor samples and matched, serially collected peripheral blood taken before and after atezolizumab treatment. Durable clinical benefit was defined as progression-free survival longer than 6 months, and TCR features were also tested against progression-free and overall survival. In the same patients, whole exome sequencing and RNA sequencing of pretreatment tumors were performed in addition to TCR sequencing. Nine patients achieved durable clinical benefit and around 19 did not. Pretreatment blood TCR-seq was available for around 29 patients, at least one posttreatment blood collection was obtained for around 25 patients, and tumor TCR-seq was available for around 25 patients. The paper's findings and limits, for the study overall: Greater expansion of tumor-associated TCR clones in peripheral blood 3 weeks after the start of treatment was observed in patients with durable benefit (n of about 20, p = 0.022). Because of the small sample size (n ≈ 30) and the many exploratory analyses performed, the results are intended to be regarded as hypothesis-generating. Improved progression-free and overall survival was found to be associated with pretreatment peripheral blood TCR clonality below the median.

The cohort included 29 patients with locally advanced or metastatic urothelial carcinoma who were treated at Memorial Sloan Kettering on a trial protocol. Peripheral blood mononuclear cells were collected pretreatment and during treatment, with between 1 and 8 total time points per patient. The Qiagen DNeasy Blood extraction kit was used to purify genomic DNA from total PBMCs and tumor samples. PBMCs were collected pretreatment and during treatment, and were isolated and stored as previously described. The germline V gene (reference sequence) specifies SEHNR as CDR1 and FQNEAQ as CDR2. Taken from cysteine to phenylalanine, the CDR3 has 14 residues. Only the CDR3 DNA stays, 42 bases, in frame from base 1. The junction shows trimming of 7 bases on V and 1 base on J, plus 10 bases between the germline ends. Regarding this clone: Its target antigen remains unknown. Base qualities were left out, and no much larger clone turns up one base away.

Each PCR received spiked-in synthetic TCR analog templates so that absolute template abundance could be estimated from read counts. TCRbeta CDR3 regions were amplified from genomic DNA with bias-controlled V and J gene primers using the immunoSEQ assay. Sequencing of rearranged TCRbeta segments was performed at approximately 20X coverage. The source study handled its data this way. Clustering was used to correct sequencing errors, and CDR3s were annotated against IMGT to assign V, D and J genes. Downstream analyses used only productive TCRbeta rearrangements, leaving out any out-of-frame or stop-codon sequences. Clonality was computed as one minus Shannon entropy normalized by the log of the number of unique productive sequences. Fisher's exact test with Benjamini-Hochberg correction, at a threshold of adjusted p below 0.01, was used to find clones that differed between time points or between blood and tumor. Drawn from immuneACCESS, this table holds only the in-frame rearrangements with V and J called that TCRdb kept. Clones are partly lost; checked studies trace under half to an unresolved V gene and leave the rest unexplained. The V and J calls and the clone size are those of that table, but D and trimming were determined from the DNA. The sample data list some 45,000 clones, and around 88% of these were observed just once. The ten largest clones represent almost 4% of the sample.

The receptor comes from a man at least 80 years old with urothelial cancer. The material sequenced was PBMCs, taken around atezolizumab (anti-PD-L1) treatment. The sequence links TRBV7-9 to TRBJ2-2; tentative D gene TRBD1, with 5 bases matching. The sequenced DNA: TGTGCCAGCACTCAGGGAAGGAACACCGGGGAGCTGTTTTTT. This sequence encodes CASTQGRNTGELFF.